These T cell receptor beta chains were read from a single sample in a study of CD8 T cells in Susac syndrome. Each CDR3 protein is one row after TCRdb ran MiXCR on the immunoSEQ multiplex PCR reads. The sample yields 150,000 to 200,000 distinct CDR3 sequences, approximately 96% seen once. The sequencing sample was made of CD4+ T cells from PBMCs. The receptors come from a human donor with multiple sclerosis. Both conserved end residues are part of each CDR3. The order of the fields is D gene, V gene, CDR3 length, J gene, clone size, CDR3 DNA, CDR3 protein. D genes are given only for firm matches. Where a row states a size, it is once, few, many or the class of an expanded clone; other rows omit it.

>-|TRBV13|12|TRBJ2-1|-
TGTGCCAGCAGCTTACTATATAGGGAGCAGTTCTTC
CASSLLYREQFF
>-|TRBV13|15|TRBJ1-1|-
TGTGCCAGCAGCTTAACGGTCGGGGCCGGGACTGAAGCTTTCTTT
CASSLTVGAGTEAFF
>TRBD1|TRBV30|17|TRBJ2-4|-
TGTGCCTTCCGAGTGTGGACAGGACGGCTAGCCAAAAACATTCAGTACTTC
CAFRVWTGRLAKNIQYF
>-|TRBV28|15|TRBJ1-5|-
TGTGCCAGCAGTTTAGGGGGGTTTGTGGATCAGCCCCAGCATTTT
CASSLGGFVDQPQHF
>TRBD2|TRBV12-3/TRBV12-4|16|TRBJ2-2|-
TGTGCCAGCACACCCAGCGGGGGGGCCTACACCGGGGAGCTGTTTTTT
CASTPSGGAYTGELFF
>-|TRBV20-1|15|TRBJ1-5|-
TGCAGTGCTAGAAGACAGGACCTTAGCAATCAGCCCCAGCATTTT
CSARRQDLSNQPQHF
>TRBD1|TRBV7-2|14|TRBJ2-7|-
TGTGCCAGCAGCTCCGGGACAGGGTTCTACGAGCAGTACTTC
CASSSGTGFYEQYF
>-|TRBV28|14|TRBJ1-2|once
TGTGCCAGCAGTTTTGGTAACAGGGCTCATGGCTACACCTTC
CASSFGNRAHGYTF
>-|TRBV2|12|TRBJ2-3|-
TGTGCCAGCAGTGAATGGGGTGATACGCAGTATTTT
CASSEWGDTQYF
>-|TRBV28|13|TRBJ1-2|-
TGTGCCAGCAGTTTCTCGGATAACTATGGCTACACCTTC
CASSFSDNYGYTF
>-|TRBV29-1|14|TRBJ1-4|-
TGCAGCGTTGCACGAGGGGCCGGTAATGAAAAACTGTTTTTT
CSVARGAGNEKLFF
>TRBD2|TRBV20-1|15|TRBJ2-5|-
TGCAGTGCTTCCGAGCGGGGCCGGGGTGCAGAGACCCAGTACTTC
CSASERGRGAETQYF
>TRBD2|TRBV11-1|14|TRBJ2-1|-
TGTGCCAGCAGCTTAGCTAGCGGGGGTGATGAGCAGTTCTTC
CASSLASGGDEQFF
>-|TRBV15|14|TRBJ2-5|-
TGTGCCACCAGCAGAGGGGCAGGAAAAGAGACCCAGTACTTC
CATSRGAGKETQYF
>TRBD1|TRBV10-3|13|TRBJ2-1|-
TGTGCCATCAGTGCAGACAGGGTCAATGAGCAGTTCTTC
CAISADRVNEQFF
>-|TRBV20-1|13|TRBJ2-7|-
TGCAGTGCTAGAGGACCCCAGGGCAACGAGCAGTACTTC
CSARGPQGNEQYF
>-|TRBV9|16|TRBJ1-1|-
TGTGCCAGCAGCCCATACCGGTCAGTCCCGGGGACTGAAGCTTTCTTT
CASSPYRSVPGTEAFF
>-|TRBV15|14|TRBJ2-7|-
TGTGCCACCAGCGCGCGTAGTACCCAATACGAGCAGTACTTC
CATSARSTQYEQYF
>-|TRBV7-6|13|TRBJ2-5|once
TGTGCCAGCAGCTTATATGGGGAGGAGACCCAGTACTTC
CASSLYGEETQYF
>-|TRBV5-1|17|TRBJ2-1|-
TGCGCCAGCAGCTTGATAACCCTGAATGAGGGAAACAATGAGCAGTTCTTC
CASSLITLNEGNNEQFF
>-|TRBV7-6|14|TRBJ1-1|once
TGTGCCAGCAGCCAGAACACGGTGAACACTGAAGCTTTCTTT
CASSQNTVNTEAFF
>TRBD1|TRBV5-1|14|TRBJ1-1|-
TGCGCCAGCAGCTTCTTTGGACAGGGGCCTGAAGCTTTCTTT
CASSFFGQGPEAFF
>-|TRBV29-1|13|TRBJ1-1|-
TGCAGCGTTGGGGTAACACCCAACACTGAAGCTTTCTTT
CSVGVTPNTEAFF
>-|TRBV28|12|TRBJ1-6|-
TGTGCCAGCAGTAAGACCAATTCACCCCTCCACTTT
CASSKTNSPLHF
>-|TRBV20-1|10|TRBJ2-5|-
TGCTCCAGAGGGAAGCAGACCCAGTACTTC
CSRGKQTQYF
>TRBD1|TRBV27|17|TRBJ1-5|-
TGTGCCAGCAGTTTATGGGTCGGGACAGGGAGCAATCAGCCCCAGCATTTT
CASSLWVGTGSNQPQHF